This is a list of T cell receptor beta chains from one sample in a study of OX40 agonist ivuxolimab in advanced cancers. The data were produced by immunoSEQ multiplex PCR, yet TCRdb's version contains in-frame clones alone and is incomplete. The table records 48,000 or so clones, around 83% of them present only once. The sample was CD4+ or CD8+ T cells sorted from blood, taken in a trial of the OX40 agonist ivuxolimab. These receptors originate from an adult with an advanced solid tumor such as melanoma, head and neck, liver or kidney cancer. The CDR3 runs from the conserved cysteine through the conserved F or W. The D gene is left open where the match is weak. Only some rows state a clone size, as once, few, many or a class for expanded clones.

v_gene	abundance	d_gene	j_gene	CDR3nt	CDR3aa
TRBV28	.	.	TRBJ1-5	TGTGCCAGCCGCCGGGGGTATTCGGATCAGCCCCAGCATTTT	CASRRGYSDQPQHF
TRBV7-9	.	.	TRBJ1-3	TGTGCCAGCAGCCTTACTGCCGTGAACACCATATATTTT	CASSLTAVNTIYF
TRBV7-8	.	TRBD1	TRBJ1-5	TGTGCCAGCAGCTTAGCGGGACAGGGGAGTCAGCCCCAGCATTTT	CASSLAGQGSQPQHF
TRBV7-9	.	.	TRBJ2-6	TGTGCCAGCAGCGCATACAAATACATGACAAGTCGGGCCAACGTCCTGACTTTC	CASSAYKYMTSRANVLTF
TRBV18	.	TRBD1	TRBJ1-2	TGTGCCAGCTCACCGGACAGGGTTGGCTACACCTTC	CASSPDRVGYTF
TRBV18	.	.	TRBJ2-3	TGTGCCAGCTCACCACAGCCAAGCACAGATACGCAGTATTTT	CASSPQPSTDTQYF
TRBV15	.	.	TRBJ2-6	TGTGCCACCAGCAGAGATTTCGCCAACGTCCTGACTTTC	CATSRDFANVLTF
TRBV28	.	TRBD1	TRBJ2-3	TGTGCCAGCAGTTTACCTACAGGGGCACAAAATACGCAGTATTTT	CASSLPTGAQNTQYF
TRBV7-2	.	.	TRBJ2-2	TGTGCCAGCAGCCCAGGGACCCTTTTACCGGAGCTGTTTTTT	CASSPGTLLPELFF
TRBV6-1	.	TRBD2	TRBJ2-1	TGTGCCAGCAGTGAAATTCGGGAGGGGTACAATGAGCAGTTCTTC	CASSEIREGYNEQFF
TRBV30	.	.	TRBJ1-3	TGTGCCTGGAGGGGCCAGGGCGGCACTGGAAACACCATATATTTT	CAWRGQGGTGNTIYF
TRBV28	.	.	TRBJ1-2	TGTGCCAGCAGTTTAAGGGAGGCCTCCTATGGCTACACCTTC	CASSLREASYGYTF
TRBV6-1	once	TRBD2	TRBJ2-3	TGTGCCAGCAGTGAATCTTGGCGGGAGGATACGCAGTATTTT	CASSESWREDTQYF
TRBV21-1	.	.	TRBJ1-4	TGTGCCAGCAGCAAAGTTGTCCCGAAGACAGAAAAACTGTTTTTT	CASSKVVPKTEKLFF
TRBV15	.	TRBD2	TRBJ2-5	TGTGCCACCAGCAGAGATCCGGCGGGAGGCCAAGAGACCCAGTACTTC	CATSRDPAGGQETQYF
TRBV2	.	TRBD1	TRBJ1-2	TGTGCCAGCAGAGGACAGGGCGAAGGCAGCTACACCTTC	CASRGQGEGSYTF
TRBV11-2	.	TRBD1	TRBJ2-7	TGTGCCAGCAGCTTCAGAGGGGGCCTTAGCTCCTACGAGCAGTACTTC	CASSFRGGLSSYEQYF
TRBV7-3	.	.	TRBJ2-5	TGTGCCAGCAGCTCCCCCCCCGGGGCCCAGTACTTC	CASSSPPGAQYF
TRBV19	.	TRBD1	TRBJ2-5	TGTGCCAGTAGTAAGGACAGGGAAGAGACCCAGTACTTC	CASSKDREETQYF
TRBV2	.	TRBD1	TRBJ2-5	TGTGCCAGCAGGGGGACAGGCCAAGAGACCCAGTACTTC	CASRGTGQETQYF
TRBV5-1	.	TRBD1	TRBJ2-1	TGCGCCAGCAGCTTACAACAGGGGGGTAGTGAGCAGTTCTTC	CASSLQQGGSEQFF
TRBV7-2	.	TRBD2	TRBJ2-3	TGTGCCAGCAGCCCCCGGACTAGCGGTGTGACAGATACGCAGTATTTT	CASSPRTSGVTDTQYF
TRBV6-6	.	.	TRBJ2-1	TGTGCCAGCAGTTACTCGGGGTTGCACAATGAGCAGTTCTTC	CASSYSGLHNEQFF
TRBV6-1	.	.	TRBJ2-7	TGTGCCAGCAGTGAAGCAAGAAGGAGCCAGCTCTCCTACGAGCAGTACTTC	CASSEARRSQLSYEQYF
TRBV19	.	.	TRBJ2-1	TGTGCCAGTACCCCAGGACAGGGGTGGGTAGCGGGAATCAATGAGCAGTTCTTC	CASTPGQGWVAGINEQFF
TRBV30	.	.	TRBJ2-3	TGTGCCTGGAGTCCCCCTCCCGCCACAGATACGCAGTATTTT	CAWSPPPATDTQYF
TRBV18	.	TRBD1	TRBJ2-1	TGTGCCAGCTCACCGGCGAATACAGGGGCCGAGCAGTTCTTC	CASSPANTGAEQFF
TRBV6-1	.	.	TRBJ1-5	TGTGCCAGCAGTGAAATGGGTTGGGGGCAGCCCCAGCATTTT	CASSEMGWGQPQHF
TRBV18	.	.	TRBJ2-3	TGTGCCAGCTCACCACTTATATCAGATACGCAGTATTTT	CASSPLISDTQYF
TRBV6-5	.	.	TRBJ1-4	TGTGCCAGCAGTCTACGGAGGGGACTAAATGAAAAACTGTTTTTT	CASSLRRGLNEKLFF
TRBV29-1	.	TRBD1	TRBJ2-1	TGCAGCGTTGAATCGGACAGGCACAATGAGCAGTTCTTC	CSVESDRHNEQFF
TRBV23-1	.	TRBD1	TRBJ2-7	TGCGCCAGCAGTCAATCGGACAGGGGTGCTCCCTACGAGCAGTACTTC	CASSQSDRGAPYEQYF
TRBV25-1	.	.	TRBJ2-5	TGTGCCAGCAGGAGGGAGACCCAGTACTTC	CASRRETQYF
TRBV7-7	.	.	TRBJ2-7	TGTGCTAGCAGCTTAGAAGGGGGTAGGGACGAGCAGTACTTC	CASSLEGGRDEQYF
TRBV14	.	TRBD2	TRBJ2-1	TGTGCCAGCAGCCTTAGCGGGGGCCCTTGGGGTGAGCAGTTCTTC	CASSLSGGPWGEQFF
TRBV5-6	.	.	TRBJ2-2	TGTGCCAGCAGCCAAATCAAGCGGATCGGGGAGCTGTTTTTT	CASSQIKRIGELFF
TRBV7-3	.	TRBD2	TRBJ2-3	TGTGCCAGCAGCTCGGGACTAGCGGGAGGGCTAGATACGCAGTATTTT	CASSSGLAGGLDTQYF